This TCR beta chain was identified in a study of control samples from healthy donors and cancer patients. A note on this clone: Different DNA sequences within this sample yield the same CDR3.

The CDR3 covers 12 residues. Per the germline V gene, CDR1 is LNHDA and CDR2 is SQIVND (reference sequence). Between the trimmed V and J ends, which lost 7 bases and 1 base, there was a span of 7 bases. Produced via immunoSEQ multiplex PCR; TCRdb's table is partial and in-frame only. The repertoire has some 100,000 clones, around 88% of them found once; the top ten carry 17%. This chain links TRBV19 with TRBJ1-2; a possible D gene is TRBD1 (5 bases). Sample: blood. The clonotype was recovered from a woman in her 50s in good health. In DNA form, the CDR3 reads TGTGCCAGTACTAGGGGTAACTATGGCTACACCTTC. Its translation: CASTRGNYGYTF.